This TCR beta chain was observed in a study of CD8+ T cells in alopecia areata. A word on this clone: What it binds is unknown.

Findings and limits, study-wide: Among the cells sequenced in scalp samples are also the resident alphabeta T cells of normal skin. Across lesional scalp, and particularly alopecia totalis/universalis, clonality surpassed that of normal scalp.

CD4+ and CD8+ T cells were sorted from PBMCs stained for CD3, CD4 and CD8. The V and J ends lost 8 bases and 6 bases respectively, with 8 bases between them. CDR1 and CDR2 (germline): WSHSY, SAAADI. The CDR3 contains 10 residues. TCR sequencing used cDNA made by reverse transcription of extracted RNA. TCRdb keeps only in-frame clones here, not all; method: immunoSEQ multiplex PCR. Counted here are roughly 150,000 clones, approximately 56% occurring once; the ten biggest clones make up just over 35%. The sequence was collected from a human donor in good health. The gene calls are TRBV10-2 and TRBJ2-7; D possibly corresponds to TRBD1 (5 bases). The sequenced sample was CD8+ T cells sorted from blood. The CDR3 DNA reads TGCGCCAGCGCAGGGCCCGAGCAGTACTTC. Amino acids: CASAGPEQYF.